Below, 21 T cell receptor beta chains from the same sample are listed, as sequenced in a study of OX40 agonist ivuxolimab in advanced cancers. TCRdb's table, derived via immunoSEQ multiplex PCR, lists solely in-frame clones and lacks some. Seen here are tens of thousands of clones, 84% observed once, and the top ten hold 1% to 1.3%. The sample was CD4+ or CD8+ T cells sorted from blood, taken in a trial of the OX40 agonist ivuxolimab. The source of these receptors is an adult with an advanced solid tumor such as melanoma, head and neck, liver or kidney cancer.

CDR3 sequence: CASSAKGNQPQHF. The CDR3 DNA reads as TGTGCCAGCAGCGCGAAAGGCAATCAGCCCCAGCATTTT. The V and J genes are TRBV9 and TRBJ1-5; no clear D. This CDR3 has 13 residues. V was clipped by 3 bases and J by 2 bases, with 6 bases between them. Germline values: CDR1 SGDLS, CDR2 YYNGEE.

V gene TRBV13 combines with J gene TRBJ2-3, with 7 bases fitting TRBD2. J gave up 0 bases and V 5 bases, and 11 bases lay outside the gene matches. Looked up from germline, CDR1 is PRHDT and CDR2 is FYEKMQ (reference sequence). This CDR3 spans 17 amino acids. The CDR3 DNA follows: TGTGCCAGCAGCCCTCTCCTAGCGGAAACTAGCACAGATACGCAGTATTTT. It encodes CASSPLLAETSTDTQYF.

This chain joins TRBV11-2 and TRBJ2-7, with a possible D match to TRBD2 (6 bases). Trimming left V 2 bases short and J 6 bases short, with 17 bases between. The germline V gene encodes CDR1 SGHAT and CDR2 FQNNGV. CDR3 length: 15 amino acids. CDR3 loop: CASSLSRWRESEQYV. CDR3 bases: TGTGCCAGCAGCTTAAGTAGATGGCGGGAATCCGAGCAGTACGTC.

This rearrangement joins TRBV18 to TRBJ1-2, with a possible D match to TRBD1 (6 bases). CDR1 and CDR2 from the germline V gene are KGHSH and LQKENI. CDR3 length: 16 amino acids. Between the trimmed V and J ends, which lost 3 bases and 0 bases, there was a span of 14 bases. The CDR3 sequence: CASSPSGQRANYGYTF. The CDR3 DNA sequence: TGTGCCAGCTCACCCTCAGGACAGCGAGCTAACTATGGCTACACCTTC.

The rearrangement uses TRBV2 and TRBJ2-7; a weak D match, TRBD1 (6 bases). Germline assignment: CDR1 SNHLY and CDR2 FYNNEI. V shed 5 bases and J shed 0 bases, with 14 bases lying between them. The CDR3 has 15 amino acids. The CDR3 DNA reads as TGTGCCAGCAGTACCGACAGGCTAGTCTCCTACGAGCAGTACTTC. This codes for CASSTDRLVSYEQYF.

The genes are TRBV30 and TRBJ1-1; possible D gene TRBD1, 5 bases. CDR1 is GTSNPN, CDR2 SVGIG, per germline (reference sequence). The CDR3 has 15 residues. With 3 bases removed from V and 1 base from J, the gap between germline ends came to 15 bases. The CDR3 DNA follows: TGTGCCTGGAGCGTAATCGGGGGACGGAACACTGAAGCTTTCTTT. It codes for CAWSVIGGRNTEAFF.

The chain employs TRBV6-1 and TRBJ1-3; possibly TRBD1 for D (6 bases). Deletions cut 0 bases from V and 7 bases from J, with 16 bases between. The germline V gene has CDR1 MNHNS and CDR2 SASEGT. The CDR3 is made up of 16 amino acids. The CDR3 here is CASSEAFRGGANTIYF. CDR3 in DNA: TGTGCCAGCAGTGAAGCCTTTCGGGGGGGGGCGAACACCATATATTTT.

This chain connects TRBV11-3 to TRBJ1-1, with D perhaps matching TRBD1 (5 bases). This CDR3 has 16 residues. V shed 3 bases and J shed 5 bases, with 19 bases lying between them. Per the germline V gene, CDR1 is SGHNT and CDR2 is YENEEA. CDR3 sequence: CASSFYGDLWRTEAFF. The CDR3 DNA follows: TGTGCCAGCAGCTTTTATGGGGACCTATGGAGGACTGAAGCTTTCTTT.

The CDR3 sequence: CASSLPFGRGINTGELFF. The CDR3 DNA follows: TGTGCCAGCAGCTTACCCTTCGGCAGGGGGATTAACACCGGGGAGCTGTTTTTT. The chain couples TRBV7-8 to TRBJ2-2; 7 bases are a match to TRBD1. Germline-derived CDR1 and CDR2 are SGHVS and FQNEAQ. This CDR3 contains 18 residues. The junction had 11 bases not matched to a gene; V was cut back by 2 bases and J by 2 bases.

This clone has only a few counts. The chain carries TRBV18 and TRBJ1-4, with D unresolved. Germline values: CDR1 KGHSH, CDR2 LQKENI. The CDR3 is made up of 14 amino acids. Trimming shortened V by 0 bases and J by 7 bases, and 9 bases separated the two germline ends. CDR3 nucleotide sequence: TGTGCCAGCTCACCACCGAGTGGAGGTGAAAAACTGTTTTTT. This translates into CASSPPSGGEKLFF.

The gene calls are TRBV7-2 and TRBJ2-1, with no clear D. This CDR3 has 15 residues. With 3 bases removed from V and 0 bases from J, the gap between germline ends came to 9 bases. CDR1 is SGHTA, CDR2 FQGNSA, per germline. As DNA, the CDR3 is TGTGCCAGCAGCTTCGGACGGAGCTCCTACAATGAGCAGTTCTTC. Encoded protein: CASSFGRSSYNEQFF.

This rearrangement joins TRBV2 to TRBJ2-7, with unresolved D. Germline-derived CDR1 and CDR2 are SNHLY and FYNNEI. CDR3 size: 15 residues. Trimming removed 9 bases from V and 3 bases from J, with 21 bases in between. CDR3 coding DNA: TGTGCCAGTCAACGCATCGAAGCCCCCTACTACGAGCAGTACTTC. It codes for CASQRIEAPYYEQYF.

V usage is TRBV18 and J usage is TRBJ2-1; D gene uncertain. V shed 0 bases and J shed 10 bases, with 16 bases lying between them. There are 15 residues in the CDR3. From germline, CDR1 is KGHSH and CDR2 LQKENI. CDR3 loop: CASSPPSHPEGEQFF. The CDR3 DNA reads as TGTGCCAGCTCACCACCATCTCACCCCGAAGGAGAGCAGTTCTTC.

DNA for the CDR3: TGTGCCAGCAGCTCCCGGGGGGTGCATGAAAAACTGTTTTTT. It encodes CASSSRGVHEKLFF. The genes are TRBV13 and TRBJ1-4; D is perhaps TRBD1 (5 bases). V lost 4 bases and J 6 bases, leaving 12 bases between the germline ends. Germline lookup yields CDR1 PRHDT and CDR2 FYEKMQ (reference sequence). This CDR3 has 14 amino acids.

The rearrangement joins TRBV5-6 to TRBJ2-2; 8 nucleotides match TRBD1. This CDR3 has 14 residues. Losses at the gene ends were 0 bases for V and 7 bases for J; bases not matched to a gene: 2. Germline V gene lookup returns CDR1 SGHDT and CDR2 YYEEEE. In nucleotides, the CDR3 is TGTGCCAGCAGCTTGGCAGGGGGCGGCGGGGAGCTGTTTTTT. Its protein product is CASSLAGGGGELFF.

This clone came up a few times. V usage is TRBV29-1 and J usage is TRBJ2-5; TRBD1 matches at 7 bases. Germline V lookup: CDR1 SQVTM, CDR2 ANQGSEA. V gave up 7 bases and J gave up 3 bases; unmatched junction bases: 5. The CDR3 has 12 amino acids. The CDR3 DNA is TGCAGCGGGATTACAGGGGAAGAGACCCAGTACTTC. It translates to CSGITGEETQYF.

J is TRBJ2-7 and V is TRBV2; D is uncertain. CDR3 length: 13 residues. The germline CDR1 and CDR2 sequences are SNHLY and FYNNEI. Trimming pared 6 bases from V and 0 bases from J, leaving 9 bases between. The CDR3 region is CASSLHSSYEQYV. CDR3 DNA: TGTGCCAGCAGCCTCCACAGCTCCTACGAGCAGTACGTC.

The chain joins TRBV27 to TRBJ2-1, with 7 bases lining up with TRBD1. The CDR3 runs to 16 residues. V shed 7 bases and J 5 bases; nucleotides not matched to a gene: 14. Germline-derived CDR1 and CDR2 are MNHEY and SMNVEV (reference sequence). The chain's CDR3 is CASKQRTGTVNNEQFF. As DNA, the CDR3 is TGTGCCAGCAAACAAAGAACCGGGACAGTAAACAATGAGCAGTTCTTC.

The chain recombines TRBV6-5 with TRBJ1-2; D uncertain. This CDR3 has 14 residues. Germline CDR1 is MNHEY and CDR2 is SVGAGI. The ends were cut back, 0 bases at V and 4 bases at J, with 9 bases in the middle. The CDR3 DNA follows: TGTGCCAGCAGTTACTCCCAGCCCGGCTATGGCTACACCTTC. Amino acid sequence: CASSYSQPGYGYTF.

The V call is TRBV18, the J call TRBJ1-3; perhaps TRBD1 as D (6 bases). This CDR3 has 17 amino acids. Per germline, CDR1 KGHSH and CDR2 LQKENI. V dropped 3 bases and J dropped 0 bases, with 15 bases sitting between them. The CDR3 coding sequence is TGTGCCAGCTCACCGACGGGACACCTGAGCTCTGGAAACACCATATATTTT. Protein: CASSPTGHLSSGNTIYF.

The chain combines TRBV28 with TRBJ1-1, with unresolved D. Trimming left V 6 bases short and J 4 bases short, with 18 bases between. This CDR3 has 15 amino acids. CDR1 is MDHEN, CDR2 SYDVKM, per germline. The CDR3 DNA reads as TGTGCCAGCAGCCCCCTCCAACTATCGCCCACTGAAGCTTTCTTT. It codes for CASSPLQLSPTEAFF. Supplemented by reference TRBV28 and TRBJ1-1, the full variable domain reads DVKVTQSSRYLVKRTGEKVFLECVQDMDHENMFWYRQDPGLGLRLIYFSYDVKMKEKGDIPEGYSVSREKKERFSLILESASTNQTSMYLCASSPLQLSPTEAFFGQGTRLTVV.